The 25 T cell receptor beta chains reported below all come from one sample, sequenced in a study of cytomegalovirus exposure and HLA in healthy donors. Primers for the PCR totalled 60 Vbeta and 13 Jbeta. Profiled with immunoSEQ multiplex PCR; TCRdb holds only in-frame clones, not every one. The sample yields about 90,000 clones, over 55% seen once. The specimen was PBMCs. These receptor sequences come from a woman aged 45-65 years in good health and CMV-seropositive.

This clone came up a few times. The rearrangement links TRBV11-3 to TRBJ2-2, with TRBD1 matching 10 bases. Per germline, CDR1 SGHNT and CDR2 YENEEA. The CDR3 consists of 16 residues. V lost 6 bases to trimming and J lost 5 bases; unmatched junction nucleotides: 9. CDR3 loop: CASRNSGQGKTGELFF. The DNA for the CDR3 is TGTGCCAGCAGGAATTCGGGACAGGGGAAAACCGGGGAGCTGTTTTTT.

This clone showed up just a few times. The V call is TRBV2, the J call TRBJ2-1, with 10 bases fitting TRBD2. The junction had 3 bases not matched to a gene; V was cut back by 5 bases and J by 2 bases. CDR3 length: 15 residues. The germline gives CDR1 SNHLY, CDR2 FYNNEI. CDR3 nucleotides: TGTGCCAGCAGTCTAGCGGGGGCGGCCTACAATGAGCAGTTCTTC. Protein: CASSLAGAAYNEQFF. Variable domain in full (rest from reference TRBV2 and TRBJ2-1): EPEVTQTPSHQVTQMGQEVILRCVPISNHLYFYWYRQILGQKVEFLVSFYNNEISEKSEIFDDQFSVERPDGSNFTLKIRSTKLEDSAMYFCASSLAGAAYNEQFFGPGTRLTVL.

As regards this clone: One junction end does not reproduce the germline sequence, and a read error may be involved. This chain joins TRBV5-6 and TRBJ2-7, with 10 nucleotides matching TRBD1. CDR1 and CDR2 (germline): SGHDT, YYEEEE. The CDR3 has 17 residues. The CDR3 is CSSSLPSGTGVRNEQYF. The CDR3 DNA reads TGTTCCAGCAGCTTGCCGTCCGGGACAGGGGTCAGAAACGAGCAGTACTTC. The full variable domain, rest sourced from reference TRBV5-6 and TRBJ2-7, is DAGVTQSPTHLIKTRGQQVTLRCSPKSGHDTVSWYQQALGQGPQFIFQYYEEEERQRGNFPDRFSGHQFPNYSSELNVNALLLGDSALYLCSSSLPSGTGVRNEQYFGPGTRLTVT.

The chain recombines TRBV7-2 with TRBJ1-2; TRBD1 agrees at 7 bases. There are 14 residues in the CDR3. V lost 5 bases, J lost 7 bases, and 10 bases stayed unmatched. Per the germline V gene, CDR1 is SGHTA and CDR2 is FQGNSA. The CDR3 sequence: CASSPPGQTTGYTF. CDR3 coding DNA: TGTGCCAGCAGCCCTCCGGGACAGACAACTGGCTACACCTTC.

The chain uses TRBV11-3 and TRBJ2-2; perhaps TRBD1 as D (5 bases). This CDR3 comprises 14 residues. Germline V gene lookup returns CDR1 SGHNT and CDR2 YENEEA. Trimming removed 5 bases from V and 6 bases from J, with 13 bases in between. The CDR3: CASSPGLGPGELFF. The DNA for the CDR3 is TGTGCCAGCAGCCCTGGGTTGGGGCCCGGGGAGCTGTTTTTT.

V and J are TRBV29-1 and TRBJ2-1; tentative D call: TRBD2 (6 bases). The germline V gene has CDR1 SQVTM and CDR2 ANQGSEA. CDR3 size: 8 residues. Trimming left V 8 bases short and J 15 bases short, with 11 bases between. The DNA of the CDR3 is TGCAGCAAGGACGGGAGGTTCTTC. Amino acids: CSKDGRFF.

This sequence joins TRBV2 and TRBJ2-5, with 9 bases fitting TRBD2. The CDR3 has 15 residues. Germline values: CDR1 SNHLY, CDR2 FYNNEI. J was trimmed by 4 bases and V by 5 bases; bases with no gene match: 8. In DNA, the CDR3 is TGTGCCAGCAGTCCCAGCGGGGGGTATCTAGAGACCCAGTACTTC. This translates into CASSPSGGYLETQYF.

The chain combines TRBV27 with TRBJ2-7; D unclear. Germline V CDR1 and CDR2: MNHEY, SMNVEV (reference sequence). This CDR3 is 14 amino acids long. Trimming removed 2 bases at V and 2 bases at J, with 10 bases between. The CDR3 DNA reads TGTGCCAGCAGTTTAAATGAGAGAGCCTACGAGCAGTACTTC. This codes for CASSLNERAYEQYF.

J is TRBJ1-6 and V is TRBV19; possibly TRBD1 for D (6 bases). Germline values: CDR1 LNHDA, CDR2 SQIVND (reference sequence). V lost 3 bases and J lost 0, with 12 bases in between. The CDR3 contains 17 residues. This CDR3 reads CASSMRDRSSYNSPLHF. DNA for the CDR3: TGTGCCAGTAGTATGAGAGACAGGAGCTCCTATAATTCACCCCTCCACTTT.

The chain carries TRBV28 and TRBJ1-2; 8 bases agree with TRBD1. Germline trimming cut 6 bases from V and 5 bases from J; bases unmatched to any gene: 2. Germline CDR1 reads MDHEN; CDR2 reads SYDVKM. CDR3 size: 12 residues. The CDR3 sequence: CASRDRVYGYTF. CDR3 DNA: TGTGCCAGCAGGGACAGGGTATATGGCTACACCTTC.

This chain connects TRBV30 to TRBJ2-6; no firm D call. The CDR3 spans 13 residues. Germline assignment: CDR1 GTSNPN and CDR2 SVGIG (reference sequence). Trimming shortened V by 6 bases and J by 4 bases, and 10 bases separated the two germline ends. The CDR3 here is CACEASGANVLTF. CDR3 bases: TGTGCCTGTGAGGCCTCCGGGGCCAACGTCCTGACTTTC.

In its sample, this clone was seen a few times. CDR3 loop: CASSPQWDRTYNEQFF. CDR3 bases: TGTGCCAGCAGCCCCCAGTGGGACAGGACCTACAATGAGCAGTTCTTC. The V gene is TRBV9, the J gene TRBJ2-1; 8 positions match TRBD1. The trim removed 4 bases at V and 2 bases at J, leaving 8 bases unmatched. The CDR3 covers 16 residues. CDR1 is SGDLS, CDR2 YYNGEE, per germline.

This sequence joins TRBV7-2 and TRBJ1-1; TRBD1 aligns across 7 bases. The V gene's germline CDR1 is SGHTA and CDR2 FQGNSA. The CDR3 covers 17 residues. Trimming took 1 base from V and 0 from J; bases not matched to a gene: 8. The CDR3 loop reads CASSLDRLGQLNTEAFF. The CDR3 bases are TGTGCCAGCAGCTTAGACCGCTTGGGACAGCTGAACACTGAAGCTTTCTTT.

The chain links TRBV28 to TRBJ2-7; D possibly corresponds to TRBD1 (6 bases). Germline values: CDR1 MDHEN, CDR2 SYDVKM. V lost 5 bases, J lost 0 bases, and 17 bases lay in between. The CDR3 spans 16 residues. For the CDR3, the DNA is TGTGCCAGCAGTACTCAGGTGGACAGTTACTCCTACGAGCAGTACTTC. Translated: CASSTQVDSYSYEQYF.

V usage is TRBV7-6 and J usage is TRBJ1-1; the D is unclear. V gave up 5 bases and J gave up 8 bases, with 21 bases separating them. The CDR3 is made up of 15 amino acids. Germline V CDR1 and CDR2: SGHVS, FNYEAQ. CDR3 region: CASSPHFRISEEAFF. CDR3 coding DNA: TGTGCCAGCAGCCCCCATTTTCGAATCTCCGAGGAAGCTTTCTTT.

V is TRBV27 and J is TRBJ2-2, with 7 bases identical to TRBD2. With V trimmed by 3 bases and J by 1 base, 11 bases remained unmatched. From germline, CDR1 is MNHEY and CDR2 SMNVEV (reference sequence). This CDR3 comprises 18 residues. The CDR3 DNA reads TGTGCCAGCAGTTTTAGGGCTAGCGGCACCTTGAACACCGGGGAGCTGTTTTTT. This sequence encodes CASSFRASGTLNTGELFF.

The gene calls are TRBV9 and TRBJ1-1; possible D gene TRBD1, 5 bases. Trimming removed 4 bases from V and 11 bases from J, with 21 bases in between. From germline, CDR1 is SGDLS and CDR2 YYNGEE. This CDR3 region has 14 residues. The CDR3: CASSPRGGEVSAFF. Written as DNA, the CDR3 is TGTGCCAGCAGCCCCCGGGGAGGGGAAGTTTCGGCTTTCTTT.

J is TRBJ2-2 and V is TRBV6-6; TRBD2 matches at 7 bases. V was clipped by 5 bases and J by 7 bases; unmatched bases: 4. Germline loops: CDR1 MNHNY, CDR2 SVGAGI (reference sequence). The CDR3 covers 13 residues. CDR3 sequence: CASSSGEIGELFF. The CDR3, as DNA: TGTGCCAGCAGTAGCGGGGAGATCGGGGAGCTGTTTTTT.

This clone was seen more than once but under ten times. The rearrangement links TRBV19 to TRBJ2-3, with D tentatively TRBD1 (6 bases). The germline CDR1 and CDR2 sequences are LNHDA and SQIVND (reference sequence). The CDR3 sequence is 15 residues long. Trimming pared 6 bases from V and 4 bases from J, leaving 17 bases between. The CDR3 protein is CASSNGGQPSDTQYF. The CDR3 DNA is TGTGCCAGTAGCAATGGAGGACAGCCTTCAGATACGCAGTATTTT.

This rearrangement joins TRBV4-2 to TRBJ2-2; the D is unclear. The length of the CDR3 is 14 residues. Germline CDR1 reads LGHNA; CDR2 reads YNFKEQ. The V and J ends lost 0 bases and 5 bases respectively, with 7 bases between them. CDR3 sequence: CASSQDRWTGELFF. Here the CDR3 DNA reads TGTGCCAGCAGCCAAGATCGGTGGACCGGGGAGCTGTTTTTT.

The chain employs TRBV6-6 and TRBJ2-2; possibly TRBD2 for D (5 bases). The germline gives CDR1 MNHNY, CDR2 SVGAGI (reference sequence). V lost 0 bases and J lost 6, with 11 bases in between. This CDR3 spans 15 amino acids. CDR3 in DNA: TGTGCCAGCAGTTACTCGAGAGGGCACGCCGGGGAGCTGTTTTTT. This codes for CASSYSRGHAGELFF.

This clone was found a few times. The DNA of the CDR3 is TGTGCCAGCAGCTTACACCCGGTTTCACCCCTCCACTTT. Protein product: CASSLHPVSPLHF. The chain combines TRBV7-8 with TRBJ1-6; D remains unclear. Per the germline V gene, CDR1 is SGHVS and CDR2 is FQNEAQ. CDR3 size: 13 residues. With 2 bases removed from V and 9 bases from J, the gap between germline ends came to 8 bases.

The rearrangement joins TRBV19 to TRBJ2-6; D call uncertain. This CDR3 spans 13 amino acids. The V gene lost 7 bases and the J gene lost 1 base, with 5 bases spanning the gap. The germline V gene encodes CDR1 LNHDA and CDR2 SQIVND (reference sequence). Here the CDR3 reads CASTESGANVLTF. CDR3 bases: TGTGCCAGTACCGAGTCTGGGGCCAACGTCCTGACTTTC.

The chain couples TRBV6-1 to TRBJ2-7; 7 bases are a match to TRBD1. Trimming at V came to 1 base and at J to 3 bases, leaving 6 bases not matched to a gene. The CDR3 spans 15 residues. Germline V gives CDR1 MNHNS, CDR2 SASEGT. As DNA, the CDR3 is TGTGCCAGCAGTGAAGAAAAGAGACAGGGCTACGAGCAGTACTTC. Protein product: CASSEEKRQGYEQYF.

The chain recombines TRBV28 with TRBJ1-3; perhaps TRBD1 as D (6 bases). Trimming took off 3 bases at V and 5 bases at J, with 11 bases between the two ends. The CDR3 loop spans 14 amino acids. The germline V gene has CDR1 MDHEN and CDR2 SYDVKM. The CDR3 nucleotides read TGTGCCAGCAGTTTTACCGGGACAAGAAACACCATATATTTT. It codes for CASSFTGTRNTIYF.